The next 13 T cell receptor beta chains were all read from a single sample in a study of CD8+CD57+ T cells in acquired aplastic anemia. Researchers used genomic DNA as the template to profile TCR beta VDJ and CDR3. TCRdb used MiXCR to reprocess the reads, holding one entry per CDR3 protein. Of 150,000 or so distinct CDR3 sequences in the sample, roughly 48% were seen once. The authors sequenced patients whose flow cytometry had shown CD8+CD57+ cell expansion. The sequencing input was sorted CD4+, CD8+, or CD8+CD57+ T cells (not recorded which) from PBMCs. The receptors come from a human donor with aplastic anemia.

V and J are TRBV27 and TRBJ1-2; 9 bases map to TRBD1. CDR1 and CDR2 from the germline V gene are MNHEY and SMNVEV (reference sequence). V was clipped by 5 bases and J by 7 bases; unmatched bases: 8. There are 14 residues in the CDR3. The CDR3 sequence: CASSTNRGLSGYTF. The CDR3 DNA follows: TGTGCCAGCAGTACCAACAGGGGGCTGAGTGGCTACACCTTC.

A note on this clonotype: A much larger clone is a single base away; this may be a read error. V usage is TRBV7-9 and J usage is TRBJ2-2, with D perhaps TRBD2 (5 bases). This CDR3 spans 14 amino acids. Germline V gene lookup returns CDR1 SEHNR and CDR2 FQNEAQ (reference sequence). The CDR3 protein is CASSFGRNTGELLF. CDR3 DNA sequence: TGTGCCAGCAGCTTCGGGCGGAACACCGGGGAGCTGCTTTTT.

This clonotype occurred a few times. V and J are TRBV2 and TRBJ1-5; D not certain. CDR1 and CDR2 (germline): SNHLY, FYNNEI. V lost 7 bases, J lost 3 bases, and 10 bases lay in between. This CDR3 contains 13 residues. CDR3 DNA sequence: TGTGCCAGCATGGCCCGCTTCAATCAGCCCCAGCATTTT. The encoded protein is CASMARFNQPQHF.

In this sample, this clonotype turned up a few times. The chain carries TRBV6-1 and TRBJ2-4, with 9 bases that match TRBD1. V was clipped by 2 bases and J by 6 bases; unmatched bases: 11. CDR3 length: 17 amino acids. Per the germline V gene, CDR1 is MNHNS and CDR2 is SASEGT. CDR3 sequence: CASSEFPDRGIVNIQYF. The CDR3 DNA is TGTGCCAGCAGTGAATTCCCCGACAGGGGGATTGTAAACATTCAGTACTTC.

The chain recombines TRBV20-1 with TRBJ1-2, with a weak D call TRBD1 (6 bases). V dropped 6 bases and J dropped 5 bases, with 16 bases sitting between them. CDR1 and CDR2 from the germline V gene are DFQATT and SNEGSKA (reference sequence). The CDR3 has 13 amino acids. Written as DNA, the CDR3 is TGCAGTGCCGACCAAAGGGGGGGTTATGGCTACACCTTC. Translating gives CSADQRGGYGYTF.

J is TRBJ2-3 and V is TRBV27; no firm D call. Trimming stripped 8 bases from V and 4 bases from J, with 13 bases between. Per the germline V gene, CDR1 is MNHEY and CDR2 is SMNVEV (reference sequence). The CDR3 is 13 residues long. For the CDR3, the DNA is TGTGCCAGCTATAGCCGGTTTGCAGATACGCAGTATTTT. Encoded protein: CASYSRFADTQYF.

J is TRBJ1-3 and V is TRBV19; the D is unclear. Trimming pared 0 bases from V and 1 base from J, leaving 4 bases between. This CDR3 contains 14 residues. Germline V lookup: CDR1 LNHDA, CDR2 SQIVND (reference sequence). The DNA of the CDR3 is TGTGCCAGTAGTATAGACACGTCTGGAAACACCATATATTTT. Translation gives CASSIDTSGNTIYF.

V and J are TRBV25-1 and TRBJ1-2, with D hard to call. V gave up 2 bases and J gave up 3 bases, with 7 bases separating them. The CDR3 loop spans 13 amino acids. From germline, CDR1 is MGHDK and CDR2 SYGVNS. The CDR3 DNA reads as TGTGCCAGCAGTGAAGCCCAAGACTATGGCTACACCTTC. This encodes CASSEAQDYGYTF.

This clonotype was recorded many times. The J gene is TRBJ2-5, the V gene TRBV19; a weak D match, TRBD1 (6 bases). V was clipped by 3 bases and J by 5 bases, with 16 bases between them. Germline V CDR1 and CDR2: LNHDA, SQIVND (reference sequence). The CDR3 runs 15 residues. CDR3 sequence (DNA): TGTGCCAGTAGTATCATGGACAGCTCCGGGGAGACCCAGTACTTC. Protein: CASSIMDSSGETQYF.

This chain connects TRBV9 to TRBJ2-7, with D possibly being TRBD1 or TRBD2 (6 bases each). This CDR3 comprises 15 residues. From germline, CDR1 is SGDLS and CDR2 YYNGEE. With 4 bases removed from V and 5 bases from J, the gap between germline ends came to 19 bases. CDR3: CASSSGGRETDEQYF. CDR3 coding DNA: TGTGCCAGCAGCTCCGGGGGCCGGGAGACCGACGAGCAGTACTTC.

J is TRBJ1-2 and V is TRBV19; the D gene is possibly TRBD1 (6 bases). The germline V and J ends were trimmed by 5 bases and 4 bases, with 14 bases remaining between them. CDR1 LNHDA and CDR2 SQIVND come from the germline V gene (reference sequence). This CDR3 region has 14 residues. CDR3 in amino acids: CASSASGTFYGYTF. The CDR3 DNA sequence: TGTGCCAGTAGTGCCTCCGGGACATTCTATGGCTACACCTTC.

The genes are TRBV29-1 and TRBJ1-1; D not resolved. The CDR3 covers 13 residues. The germline V and J ends were trimmed by 3 bases and 0 bases, with 8 bases remaining between them. CDR1 is SQVTM, CDR2 ANQGSEA, per germline. The CDR3 nucleotides are TGCAGCGTTGAGAGGCGGTTGAACACTGAAGCTTTCTTT. This codes for CSVERRLNTEAFF.

This chain uses TRBV29-1 with TRBJ2-3; tentative D call: TRBD1 (8 bases). CDR1 and CDR2 (germline): SQVTM, ANQGSEA. The V and J ends lost 6 bases and 0 bases respectively, with 19 bases between them. There are 16 residues in the CDR3. CDR3 sequence: CSVSGTGPPSTDTQYF. CDR3 in DNA: TGCAGCGTAAGCGGGACAGGCCCTCCTAGCACAGATACGCAGTATTTT.